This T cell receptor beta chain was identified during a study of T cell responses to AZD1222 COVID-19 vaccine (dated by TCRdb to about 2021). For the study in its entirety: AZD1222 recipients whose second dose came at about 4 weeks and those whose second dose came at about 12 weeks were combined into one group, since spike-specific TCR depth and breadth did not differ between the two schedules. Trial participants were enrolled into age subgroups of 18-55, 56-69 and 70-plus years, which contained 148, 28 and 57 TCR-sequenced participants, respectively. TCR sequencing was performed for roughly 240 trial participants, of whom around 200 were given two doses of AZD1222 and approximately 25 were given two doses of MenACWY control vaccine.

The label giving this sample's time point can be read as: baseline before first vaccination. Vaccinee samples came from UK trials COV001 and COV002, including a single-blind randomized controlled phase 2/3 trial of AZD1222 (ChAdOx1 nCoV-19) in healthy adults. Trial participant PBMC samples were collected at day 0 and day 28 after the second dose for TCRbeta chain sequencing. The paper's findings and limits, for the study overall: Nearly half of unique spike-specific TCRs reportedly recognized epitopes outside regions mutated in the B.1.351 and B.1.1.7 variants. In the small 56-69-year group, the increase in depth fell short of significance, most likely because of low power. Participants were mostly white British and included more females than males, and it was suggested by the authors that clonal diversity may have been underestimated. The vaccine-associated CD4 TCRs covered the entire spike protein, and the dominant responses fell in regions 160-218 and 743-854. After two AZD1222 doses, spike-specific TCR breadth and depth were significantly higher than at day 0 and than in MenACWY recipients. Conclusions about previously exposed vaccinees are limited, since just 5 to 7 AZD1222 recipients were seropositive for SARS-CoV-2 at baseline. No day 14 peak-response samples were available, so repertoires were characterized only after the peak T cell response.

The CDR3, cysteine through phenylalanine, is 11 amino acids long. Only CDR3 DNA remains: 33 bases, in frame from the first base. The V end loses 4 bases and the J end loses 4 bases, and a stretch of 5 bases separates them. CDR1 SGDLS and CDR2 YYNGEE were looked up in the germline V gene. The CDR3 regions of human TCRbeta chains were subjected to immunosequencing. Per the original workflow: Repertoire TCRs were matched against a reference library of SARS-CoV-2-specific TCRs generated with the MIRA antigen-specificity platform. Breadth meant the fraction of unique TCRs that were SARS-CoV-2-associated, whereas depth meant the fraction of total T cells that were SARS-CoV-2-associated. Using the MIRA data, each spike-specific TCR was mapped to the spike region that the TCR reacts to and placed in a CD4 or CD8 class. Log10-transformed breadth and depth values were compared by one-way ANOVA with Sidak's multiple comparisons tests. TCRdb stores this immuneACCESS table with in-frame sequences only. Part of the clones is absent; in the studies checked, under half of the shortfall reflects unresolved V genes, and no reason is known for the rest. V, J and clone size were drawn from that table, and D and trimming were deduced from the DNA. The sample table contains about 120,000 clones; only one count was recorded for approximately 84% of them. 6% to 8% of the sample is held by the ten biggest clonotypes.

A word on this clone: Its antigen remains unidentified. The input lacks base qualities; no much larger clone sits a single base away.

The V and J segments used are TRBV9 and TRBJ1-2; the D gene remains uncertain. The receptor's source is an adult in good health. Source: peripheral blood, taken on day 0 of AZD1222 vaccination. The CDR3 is CASSPAYGYTF. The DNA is TGTGCCAGCAGCCCGGCCTATGGCTACACCTTC.